This T cell receptor (beta chain) is from a study of cytotoxic CD8 clonotypes in ibrutinib-treated CLL. The CDR3 has 15 residues. From germline, CDR1 is SNHLY and CDR2 FYNNEI. J lost 5 bases, V lost 7 bases, and 9 bases had no gene match. Assay: immunoSEQ multiplex PCR; the TCRdb copy retains only in-frame clones and omits some. The sample lists roughly 42,000 clones, over 60% seen once, with about a fifth in the top ten. The clonotype originates from a human donor with chronic lymphocytic leukemia. V and J are TRBV2 and TRBJ1-1; 11 nucleotides line up with TRBD1. Sequencing used PBMCs, obtained after 24 months of ibrutinib treatment. The CDR3 DNA is TGTGCCAGCAATAGGGACAGGGGGGGTGAAACTGAAGCTTTCTTT. Amino acid sequence: CASNRDRGGETEAFF.